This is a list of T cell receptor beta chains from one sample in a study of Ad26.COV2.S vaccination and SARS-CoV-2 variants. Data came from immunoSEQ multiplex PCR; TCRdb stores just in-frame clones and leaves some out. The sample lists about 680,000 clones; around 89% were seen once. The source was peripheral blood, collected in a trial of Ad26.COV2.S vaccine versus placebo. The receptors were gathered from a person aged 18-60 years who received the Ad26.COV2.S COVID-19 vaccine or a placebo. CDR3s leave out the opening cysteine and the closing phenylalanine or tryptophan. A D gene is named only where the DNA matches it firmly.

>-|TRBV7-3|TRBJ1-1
ASKPDKENTEAF
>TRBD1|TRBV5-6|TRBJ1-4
ASSPQGQHNEKLF
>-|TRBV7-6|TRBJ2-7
ASSFRGESYEQY
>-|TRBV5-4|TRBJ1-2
ASSPPGGGRNYGYT
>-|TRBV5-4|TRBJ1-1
ASSQPGVGTEAF
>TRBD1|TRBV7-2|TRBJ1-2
ASSNGQGMYYGYT
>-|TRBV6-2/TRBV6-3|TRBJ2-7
ASSYSTPTVKY
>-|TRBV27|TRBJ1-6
ASSLSWGSNSPLH
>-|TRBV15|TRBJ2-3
ATSRDVDGGTQY
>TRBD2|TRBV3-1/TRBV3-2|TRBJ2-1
ASSSWGTKYNEQF
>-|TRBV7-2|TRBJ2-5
ASSFGGGETQY
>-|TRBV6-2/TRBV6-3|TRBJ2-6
ASSYQTNPGLGANVLT
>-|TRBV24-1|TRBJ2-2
ATKERLGTGELF
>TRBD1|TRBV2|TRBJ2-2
ASRGTGNTGELF
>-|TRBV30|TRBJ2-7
AWSVNQRQY
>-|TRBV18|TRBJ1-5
ASSPAGGNNQPQH
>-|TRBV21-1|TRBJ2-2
ASSFNLVLPNTGELF
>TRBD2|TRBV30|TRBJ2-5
AWSPGLAGPETQY
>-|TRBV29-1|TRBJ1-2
SAPLFQGTGGYT
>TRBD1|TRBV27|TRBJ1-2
ASSLQGAEGYT
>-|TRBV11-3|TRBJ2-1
ASSLVTLGEQF
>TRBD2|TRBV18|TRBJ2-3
ASSPPGLAGGSTDTQY
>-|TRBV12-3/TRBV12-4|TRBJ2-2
ASSFTGELF
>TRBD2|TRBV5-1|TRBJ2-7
ASSLAASGGSSYEQY
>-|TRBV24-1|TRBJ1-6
ATSDLQDRGNSPLH
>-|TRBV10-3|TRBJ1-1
AISSPGMNTEAF
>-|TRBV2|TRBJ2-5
ASSEGQLALGETQY
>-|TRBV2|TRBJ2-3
ASRADRSTTDTQY
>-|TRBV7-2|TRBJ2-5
ASSLNPPTTQETQY
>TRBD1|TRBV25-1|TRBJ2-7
ASRAGGNSYEQY
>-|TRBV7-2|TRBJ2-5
ASSYRTQETQY
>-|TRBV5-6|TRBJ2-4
ASSLYQGIAKNIQY
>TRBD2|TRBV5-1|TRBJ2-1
ASGWTSSYNEQF
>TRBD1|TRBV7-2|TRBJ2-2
ASSQPGQINTGELF
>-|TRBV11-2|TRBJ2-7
ASSPDRAYEQY
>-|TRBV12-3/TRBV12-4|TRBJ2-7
ASSSRVYEQY
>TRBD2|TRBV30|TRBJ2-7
AWSGGRVDEQY
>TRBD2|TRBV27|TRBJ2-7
ASSPILAGGYEQY
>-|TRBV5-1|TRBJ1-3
ASSEPDISGNTIY
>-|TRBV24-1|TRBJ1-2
ATSEPGAYGYT
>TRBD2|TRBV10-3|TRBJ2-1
AISDYKRESNEQF
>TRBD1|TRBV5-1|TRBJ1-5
ASSYTGGQPQH
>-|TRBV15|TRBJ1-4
ATSRDYQEKLF
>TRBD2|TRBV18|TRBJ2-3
ASSGLAGVEDTQY
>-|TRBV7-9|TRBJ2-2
ASSLGTGELF